This T cell receptor beta chain emerged from a study of T cells in Graves' hyperthyroidism and ophthalmopathy. This clonotype has more than one count but fewer than ten. RNA transcripts yielded amplified TCR beta CDR3 regions. The HTBI primer set was used in a first-round RT-PCR of the TCR CDR3. TCRdb analysed the multiplex PCR reads with MiXCR anew, one entry per CDR3 protein. The sample carries about 700,000 distinct CDR3 sequences, just under 45% recorded once. The CDR3 runs to 15 residues. Trimming shortened V by 3 bases and J by 2 bases, and 8 bases separated the two germline ends. From germline, CDR1 is SNHLY and CDR2 FYNNEI.

This sequence joins TRBV2 and TRBJ1-6; D is uncertain. This TCR was recovered from an adult man with Graves' disease, either hyperthyroidism or ophthalmopathy (not recorded which). Sequencing was carried out using peripheral blood or thyroid tissue (not recorded which). The CDR3 DNA reads TGTGCCAGCAGTGATCGACGGGCCTATAATTCACCCCTCCACTTT. It yields the protein CASSDRRAYNSPLHF.